This T cell receptor beta chain was sequenced in a study of T cell repertoires in cytomegalovirus infection. Looking at the study overall: The authors relied on CMV epitopes, both recently identified HLA-C-restricted and well-studied HLA-B-restricted. CMV infection plus the matching HLA type was flagged by public TCR beta signatures. Study observations and caveats: Based on cumulative public TCR beta family frequency, carriers of CMV plus the relevant HLA were identified. In two of eight donors, the top clonotype was HLA-C-restricted CMV-specific.

V shed 3 bases and J 9 bases; nucleotides not matched to a gene: 7. The CDR3 has 14 residues. In TCRdb, the reads were re-called with MiXCR into one record per CDR3 protein. This table has 700,000 to 950,000 distinct CDR3 sequences, roughly 33% appearing once. Notes on this clonotype: The antigen remains unidentified.

The clonotype originates from a human donor in good health (CMV status not recorded). Some clones in this sample may be carry-over from other donors' samples. The material was cultured CD8+ T cells from PBMCs, obtained from culture after CMV antigen stimulation. This sequence joins TRBV12-3 or TRBV12-4 and TRBJ2-1; 8 bases fit TRBD1. The CDR3 region is CASSFGAGGLEQFF. The CDR3 bases are TGTGCCAGCAGTTTTGGGGCAGGGGGCCTTGAGCAGTTCTTC.